The subject of this entry is one T cell receptor beta chain. Measured with immunoSEQ multiplex PCR; TCRdb has only the in-frame clones, and not every one. The table includes 600,000 to 900,000 clones, approximately 83% detected once. This CDR3 is 13 amino acids long. V lost 4 bases to trimming and J lost 8 bases, with 12 bases between them. Germline CDR1 and CDR2: KGHSH and LQKENI. The sample comes from a study of shared T cell receptors in the human thymus. These same data were also listed under a study on human thymus T cells.

The sequencing input was thymocytes. The receptor was isolated from a girl under three years old with a congenital heart defect. The chain is built from TRBV18 and TRBJ2-1; maybe TRBD1 (6 bases). The CDR3 spells CASSRTVPDEQFF. The CDR3 DNA sequence: TGTGCCAGCTCACGGACAGTTCCCGATGAGCAGTTCTTC.